The clone carrying this T cell receptor (beta chain) was counted only a few times. Its antigen remains unidentified. CDR1 SEHNR and CDR2 FQNEAQ come from the germline V gene (reference sequence). With 10 bases clipped from V and 4 bases from J, the junction kept 9 bases outside the gene matches. The CDR3 extends over 13 amino acids. Isolated RNA was reverse transcribed into cDNA used as the sequencing template. The table came from immunoSEQ multiplex PCR; TCRdb's copy has only in-frame clones and leaves some out. Of approximately 280,000 clones listed, roughly 64% are singletons. Noted treatment: oral pan-JAK inhibitor, 5-10 mg twice daily. Alopecia areata patients provided lesional scalp punch biopsies and peripheral blood. This record comes from a study of CD8+ T cells in alopecia areata. Study-level background: Treated patients swallowed 5 to 10 mg of oral tofacitinib twice daily. Patients remained on tofacitinib for 6 to 18 months and then went 6 months without it. Study results and limitations: Scalp sample sequencing also detects resident alphabeta T cells of normal skin.

J is TRBJ1-1 and V is TRBV7-9, with 7 bases fitting TRBD1. The sequenced sample was CD4+ T cells sorted from blood, obtained at week 24, from a patient treated with tofacitinib. This TCR was recovered from a human donor with alopecia areata. The CDR3 protein is CATNRGEGTEAFF. The CDR3 region has the DNA TGTGCCACCAACAGGGGAGAGGGCACTGAAGCTTTCTTT. The full variable domain, its missing parts supplied by reference TRBV7-9 and TRBJ1-1, is DTGVSQNPRHKITKRGQNVTFRCDPISEHNRLYWYRQTLGQGPEFLTYFQNEAQLEKSRLLSDRFSAERPKGSFSTLEIQRTEQGDSAMYLCATNRGEGTEAFFGQGTRLTVV.